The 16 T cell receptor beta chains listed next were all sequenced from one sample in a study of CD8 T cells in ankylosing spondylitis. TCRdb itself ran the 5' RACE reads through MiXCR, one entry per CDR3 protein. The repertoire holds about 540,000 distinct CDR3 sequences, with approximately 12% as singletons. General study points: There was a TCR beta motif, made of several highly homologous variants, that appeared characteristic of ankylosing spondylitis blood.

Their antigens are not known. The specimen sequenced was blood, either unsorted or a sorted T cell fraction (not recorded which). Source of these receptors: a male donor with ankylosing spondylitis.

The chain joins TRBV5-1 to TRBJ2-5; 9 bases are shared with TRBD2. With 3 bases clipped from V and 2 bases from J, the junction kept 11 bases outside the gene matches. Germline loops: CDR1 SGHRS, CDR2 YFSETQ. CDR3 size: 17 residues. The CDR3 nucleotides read TGCGCCAGCAGCTGGGGACTAGCAGTAGAAGGGCAAGAGACCCAGTACTTC. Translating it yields CASSWGLAVEGQETQYF. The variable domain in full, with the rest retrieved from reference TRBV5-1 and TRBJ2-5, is KAGVTQTPRYLIKTRGQQVTLSCSPISGHRSVSWYQQTPGQGLQFLFEYFSETQRNKGNFPGRFSGRQFSNSRSEMNVSTLELGDSALYLCASSWGLAVEGQETQYFGPGTRLLVL.

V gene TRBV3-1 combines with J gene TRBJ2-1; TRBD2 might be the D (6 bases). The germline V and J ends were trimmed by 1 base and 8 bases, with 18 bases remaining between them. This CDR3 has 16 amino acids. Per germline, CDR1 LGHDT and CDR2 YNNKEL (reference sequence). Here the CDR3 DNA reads TGTGCCAGCAGCCAAGTTGCGGGGATGAGAAAGGATGAGCAGTTCTTC. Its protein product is CASSQVAGMRKDEQFF.

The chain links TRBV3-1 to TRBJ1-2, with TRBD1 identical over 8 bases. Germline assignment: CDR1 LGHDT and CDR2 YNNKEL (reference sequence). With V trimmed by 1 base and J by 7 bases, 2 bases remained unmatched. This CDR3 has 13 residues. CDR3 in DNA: TGTGCCAGCAGCCAAGGAGGGACAGGTGGCTACACCTTC. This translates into CASSQGGTGGYTF. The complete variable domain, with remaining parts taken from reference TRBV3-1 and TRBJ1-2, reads DTAVSQTPKYLVTQMGNDKSIKCEQNLGHDTMYWYKQDSKKFLKIMFSYNNKELIINETVPNRFSPKSPDKAHLNLHINSLELGDSAVYFCASSQGGTGGYTFGSGTRLTVV.

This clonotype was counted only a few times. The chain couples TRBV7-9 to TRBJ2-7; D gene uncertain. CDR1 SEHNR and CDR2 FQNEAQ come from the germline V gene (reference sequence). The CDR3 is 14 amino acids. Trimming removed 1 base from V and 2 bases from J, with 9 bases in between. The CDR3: CASSLGSSTYEQYF. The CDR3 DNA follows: TGTGCCAGCAGCTTAGGTTCCAGTACCTACGAGCAGTACTTC. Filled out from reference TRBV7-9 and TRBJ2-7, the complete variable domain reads DTGVSQNPRHKITKRGQNVTFRCDPISEHNRLYWYRQTLGQGPEFLTYFQNEAQLEKSRLLSDRFSAERPKGSFSTLEIQRTEQGDSAMYLCASSLGSSTYEQYFGPGTRLTVT.

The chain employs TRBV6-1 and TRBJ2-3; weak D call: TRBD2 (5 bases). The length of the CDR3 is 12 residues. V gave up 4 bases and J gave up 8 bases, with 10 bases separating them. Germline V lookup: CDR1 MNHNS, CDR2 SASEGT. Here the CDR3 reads CASSVERGTQYF. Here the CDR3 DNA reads TGTGCCAGCAGTGTTGAACGGGGTACGCAGTATTTT.

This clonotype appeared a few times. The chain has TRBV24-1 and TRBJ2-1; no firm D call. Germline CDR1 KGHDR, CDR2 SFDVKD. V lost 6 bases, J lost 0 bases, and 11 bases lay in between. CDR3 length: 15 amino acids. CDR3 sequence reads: CATSPRTGSYNEQFF. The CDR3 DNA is TGTGCCACCAGTCCCCGGACGGGCTCCTACAATGAGCAGTTCTTC.

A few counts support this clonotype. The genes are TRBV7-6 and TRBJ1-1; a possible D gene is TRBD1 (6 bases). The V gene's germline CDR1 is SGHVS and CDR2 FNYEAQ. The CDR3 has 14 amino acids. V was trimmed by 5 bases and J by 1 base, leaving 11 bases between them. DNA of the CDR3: TGTGCCAGCAGCAGGGGACACCCGAACACTGAAGCTTTCTTT. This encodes CASSRGHPNTEAFF. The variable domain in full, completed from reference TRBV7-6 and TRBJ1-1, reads GAGVSQSPRYKVTKRGQDVALRCDPISGHVSLYWYRQALGQGPEFLTYFNYEAQQDKSGLPNDRFSAERPEGSISTLTIQRTEQRDSAMYRCASSRGHPNTEAFFGQGTRLTVV.

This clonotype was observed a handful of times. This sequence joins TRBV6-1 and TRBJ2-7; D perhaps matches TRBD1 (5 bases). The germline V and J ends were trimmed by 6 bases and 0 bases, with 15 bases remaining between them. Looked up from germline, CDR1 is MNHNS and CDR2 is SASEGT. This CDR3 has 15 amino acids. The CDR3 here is CASRPEDIYSYEQYF. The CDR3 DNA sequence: TGTGCCAGCAGACCCGAGGACATCTACTCCTACGAGCAGTACTTC.

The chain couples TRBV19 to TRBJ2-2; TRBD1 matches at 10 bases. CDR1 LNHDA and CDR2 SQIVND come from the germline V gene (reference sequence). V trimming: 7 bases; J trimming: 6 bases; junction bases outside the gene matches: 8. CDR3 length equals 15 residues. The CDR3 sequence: CASKDRDRGPGELFF. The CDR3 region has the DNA TGTGCCAGTAAAGACCGGGACAGGGGCCCCGGGGAGCTGTTTTTT.

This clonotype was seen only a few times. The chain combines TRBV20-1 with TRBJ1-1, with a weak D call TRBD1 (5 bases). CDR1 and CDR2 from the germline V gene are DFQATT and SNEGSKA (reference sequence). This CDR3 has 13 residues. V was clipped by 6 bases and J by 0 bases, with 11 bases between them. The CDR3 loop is CSARGALNTEAFF. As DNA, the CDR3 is TGCAGTGCCCGCGGGGCTTTGAACACTGAAGCTTTCTTT.

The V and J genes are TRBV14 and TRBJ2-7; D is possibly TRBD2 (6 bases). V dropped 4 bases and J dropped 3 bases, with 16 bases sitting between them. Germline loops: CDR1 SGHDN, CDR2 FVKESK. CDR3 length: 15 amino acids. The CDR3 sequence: CASSRRGEAFYEQYF. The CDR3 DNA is TGTGCCAGCAGCCGTAGAGGGGAGGCCTTCTACGAGCAGTACTTC.

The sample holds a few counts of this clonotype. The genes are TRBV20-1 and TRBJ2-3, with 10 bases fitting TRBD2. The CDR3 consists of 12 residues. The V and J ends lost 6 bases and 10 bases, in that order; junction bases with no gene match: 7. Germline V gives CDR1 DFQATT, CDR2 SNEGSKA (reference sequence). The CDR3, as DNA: TGCAGTGCCGATACTAGCGGGATAGCGCAGTATTTT. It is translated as CSADTSGIAQYF.

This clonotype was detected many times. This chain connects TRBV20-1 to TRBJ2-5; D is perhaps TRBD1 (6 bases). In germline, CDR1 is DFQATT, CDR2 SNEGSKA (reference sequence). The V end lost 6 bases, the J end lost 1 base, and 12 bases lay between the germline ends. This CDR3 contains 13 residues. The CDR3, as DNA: TGCAGTGCCCACAGGGACACCCAAGAGACCCAGTACTTC. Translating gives CSAHRDTQETQYF.

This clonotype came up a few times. The CDR3 is CATSSSQGNIQYF. CDR3 nucleotide sequence: TGTGCCACCAGCAGTTCGCAGGGAAACATTCAGTACTTC. This rearrangement joins TRBV15 to TRBJ2-4; a weak D match, TRBD1 (5 bases). CDR3 length equals 13 residues. Deletions cut 3 bases from V and 6 bases from J, with 9 bases between. CDR1 and CDR2 from the germline V gene are LNHNV and YYDKDF (reference sequence).

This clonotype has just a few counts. CDR3 protein: CASSPPVVDTQYF. CDR3 bases: TGTGCCAGCTCACCACCGGTTGTCGATACGCAGTATTTT. The J gene is TRBJ2-3, the V gene TRBV18; D unresolved. The length of the CDR3 is 13 residues. The germline CDR1 and CDR2 sequences are KGHSH and LQKENI. The ends were cut back, 0 bases at V and 6 bases at J, with 7 bases in the middle.

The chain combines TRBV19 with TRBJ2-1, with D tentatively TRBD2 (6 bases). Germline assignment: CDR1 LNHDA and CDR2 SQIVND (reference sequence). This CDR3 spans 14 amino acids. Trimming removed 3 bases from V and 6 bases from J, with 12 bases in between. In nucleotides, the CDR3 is TGTGCCAGTAGTATCCCGGGAGCGGGCAATGAGCAGTTCTTC. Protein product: CASSIPGAGNEQFF.